This T cell receptor (beta chain) stems from a study of beta chain features in type 1 diabetes. About the research overall: Patients were similar to healthy donors in age and gender (as well as in cell yields).

Reverse transcribing all isolated RNA meant expressed TCRB transcripts were sequenced. Around 3.57 million reads was the average for naive, central memory and regulatory T cell samples. This table comes from immunoSEQ multiplex PCR, and its TCRdb copy is limited to in-frame clones, with some not included. This sample has 970,000 or so clones, with under 20% found just once. The germline V gene encodes CDR1 SGHTA and CDR2 FQGNSA. V gave up 2 bases and J gave up 3 bases, with 10 bases separating them. The CDR3 is made up of 14 amino acids. Regarding the study as a whole: Any HLA-type effect on TCRB rearrangement remained unresolved here. Naive, central memory and Treg TCRB repertoires appeared more alike in patients than in healthy donors.

As to this clone: Its specificity is not known.

This chain links TRBV7-2 with TRBJ1-2; D perhaps matches TRBD1 (6 bases). The sequencing sample was made of naive CD4+ T cells from blood. This sequence originates from a woman younger than 35 in good health. This CDR3 is CASSLMGHDYGYTF. The DNA of the CDR3 is TGTGCCAGCAGCTTAATGGGACATGACTATGGCTACACCTTC.